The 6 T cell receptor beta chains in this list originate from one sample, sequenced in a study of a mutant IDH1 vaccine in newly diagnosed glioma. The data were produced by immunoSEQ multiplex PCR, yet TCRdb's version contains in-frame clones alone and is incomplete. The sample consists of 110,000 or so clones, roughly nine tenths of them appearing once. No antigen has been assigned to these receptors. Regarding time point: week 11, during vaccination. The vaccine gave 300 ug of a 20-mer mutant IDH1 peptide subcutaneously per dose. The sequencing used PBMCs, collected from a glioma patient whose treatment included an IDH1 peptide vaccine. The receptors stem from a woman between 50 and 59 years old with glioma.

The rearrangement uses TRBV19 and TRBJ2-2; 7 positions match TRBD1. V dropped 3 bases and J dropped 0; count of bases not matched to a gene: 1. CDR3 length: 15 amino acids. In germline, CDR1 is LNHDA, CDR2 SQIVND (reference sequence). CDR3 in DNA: TGTGCCAGTAGTATTCAGGGGGCGAACACCGGGGAGCTGTTTTTT. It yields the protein CASSIQGANTGELFF.

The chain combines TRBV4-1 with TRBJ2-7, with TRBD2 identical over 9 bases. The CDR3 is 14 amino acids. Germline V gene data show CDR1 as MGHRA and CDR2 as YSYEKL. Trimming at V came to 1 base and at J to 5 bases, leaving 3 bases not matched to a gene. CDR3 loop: CASSQAASGNEQYF. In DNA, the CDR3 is TGCGCCAGCAGCCAAGCGGCTAGCGGGAACGAGCAGTACTTC.

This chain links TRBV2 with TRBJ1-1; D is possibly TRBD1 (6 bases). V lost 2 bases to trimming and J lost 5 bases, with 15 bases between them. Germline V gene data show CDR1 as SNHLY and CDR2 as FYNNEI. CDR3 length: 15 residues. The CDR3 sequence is CASSESRGARTEAFF. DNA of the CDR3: TGTGCCAGCAGTGAAAGCCGGGGGGCTCGTACTGAAGCTTTCTTT.

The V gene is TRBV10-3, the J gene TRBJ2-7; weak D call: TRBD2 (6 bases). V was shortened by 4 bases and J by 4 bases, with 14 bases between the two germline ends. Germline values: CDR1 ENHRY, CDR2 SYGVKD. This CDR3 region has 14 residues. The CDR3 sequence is CAISGLGGGYEQYF. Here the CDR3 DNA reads TGTGCCATCAGTGGGCTCGGGGGAGGTTACGAGCAGTACTTC.

CDR3 protein: CASSLAEGYDAFF. The CDR3 bases are TGCGCCAGCAGCCTGGCCGAAGGCTATGACGCTTTCTTT. The chain couples TRBV5-1 to TRBJ1-1; no firm D call. Trimming removed 4 bases from V and 11 bases from J, with 18 bases in between. The CDR3 consists of 13 residues. Germline CDR1 and CDR2: SGHRS and YFSETQ.

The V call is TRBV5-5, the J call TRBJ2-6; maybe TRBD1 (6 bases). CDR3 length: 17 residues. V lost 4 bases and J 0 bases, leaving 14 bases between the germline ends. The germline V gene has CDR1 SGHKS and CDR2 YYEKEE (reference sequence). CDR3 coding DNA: TGTGCCAGCAGCATCCGGGGACAAAACTCTGGGGCCAACGTCCTGACTTTC. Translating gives CASSIRGQNSGANVLTF.